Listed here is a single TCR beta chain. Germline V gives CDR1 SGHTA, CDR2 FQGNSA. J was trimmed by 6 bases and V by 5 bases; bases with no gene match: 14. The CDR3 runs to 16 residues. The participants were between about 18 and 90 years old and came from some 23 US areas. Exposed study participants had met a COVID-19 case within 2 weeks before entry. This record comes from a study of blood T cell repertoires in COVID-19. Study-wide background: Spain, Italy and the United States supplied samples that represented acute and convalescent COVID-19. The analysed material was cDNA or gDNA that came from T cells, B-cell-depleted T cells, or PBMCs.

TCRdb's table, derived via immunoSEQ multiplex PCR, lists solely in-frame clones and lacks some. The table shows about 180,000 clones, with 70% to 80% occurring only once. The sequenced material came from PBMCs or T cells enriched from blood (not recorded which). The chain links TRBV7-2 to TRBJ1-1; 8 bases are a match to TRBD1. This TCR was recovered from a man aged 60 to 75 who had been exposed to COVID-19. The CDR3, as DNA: TGTGCCAGCAGCAATGGCCTGACAGGGGTTCAGTCTGAAGCTTTCTTT. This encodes CASSNGLTGVQSEAFF.